Following are 22 T cell receptor beta chains from one sample sequenced in a study of metastatic and nonmetastatic thyroid tumors. No treatment of any kind had been given to any patient before thyroid surgery. Via MiXCR, TCRdb re-called the PCR reads. The sample includes around 20,000 clones, roughly 25% seen only once; the top ten take more than 9%. The source material was tumor tissue. These receptors all come from a female donor with papillary thyroid cancer or a benign thyroid nodule (not recorded which). Some clones in this sample may be carry-over from other donors' samples.

Relative to its sample, this clone is medium-sized. This sequence joins TRBV6-1 and TRBJ1-3; D gene uncertain. The germline CDR1 and CDR2 sequences are MNHNS and SASEGT. Trimming removed 5 bases at V and 10 bases at J, with 15 bases between. The CDR3 loop spans 13 amino acids. CDR3 sequence reads: CASSSLDRLTIYF. The CDR3 bases are TGTGCCAGCAGTTCCCTGGACCGCCTTACCATATATTTT.

The chain uses TRBV7-3 and TRBJ2-2; 8 bases match TRBD2. Trimming cost V 2 bases and J 1 base; bases outside gene matches: 0. This CDR3 contains 15 residues. CDR1 is SGHTA, CDR2 FQGTGA, per germline. The CDR3 sequence: CASSLAGGNTGELFF. The CDR3 DNA follows: TGTGCCAGCAGCTTAGCGGGAGGGAACACCGGGGAGCTGTTTTTT. The variable domain in full, with the rest retrieved from reference TRBV7-3 and TRBJ2-2, is GAGVSQTPSNKVTEKGKYVELRCDPISGHTALYWYRQSLGQGPEFLIYFQGTGAADDSGLPNDRFFAVRPEGSVSTLKIQRTERGDSAVYLCASSLAGGNTGELFFGEGSRLTVL.

The rearrangement uses TRBV20-1 and TRBJ2-3; D is uncertain. Trimming cost V 5 bases and J 2 bases, with 11 bases left between them. Germline-derived CDR1 and CDR2 are DFQATT and SNEGSKA (reference sequence). The CDR3 runs 13 residues. Here the CDR3 reads CSADRDTTDTQYF. As DNA, the CDR3 is TGCAGTGCTGACCGAGACACCACAGATACGCAGTATTTT.

V gene TRBV11-3 combines with J gene TRBJ2-7, with no clear D. The V end was cut by 1 base, the J end by 6 bases, with 16 bases between. From germline, CDR1 is SGHNT and CDR2 YENEEA. This CDR3 has 15 residues. CDR3 DNA sequence: TGTGCCAGCAGCTTAGGAGATGGCGACGTGGGCGAGCAGTACTTC. It specifies CASSLGDGDVGEQYF.

This clone was counted once. One junction end disagrees with the germline gene, perhaps due to a read error. The chain joins TRBV7-9 to TRBJ2-2, with 14 positions matching TRBD2. The CDR3 extends over 15 amino acids. From germline, CDR1 is SEHNR and CDR2 FQNEAQ (reference sequence). CDR3 nucleotide sequence: TGTGCCAACAGACTAGCGGGAGGGTACACCGGGGAACTGTTTTTT. Translation: CANRLAGGYTGELFF.

The V gene is TRBV9, the J gene TRBJ2-3, with 7 bases aligning to TRBD2. CDR1 is SGDLS and CDR2 is YYNGEE in the germline V gene. V shed 0 bases and J 5 bases; nucleotides not matched to a gene: 9. The CDR3 loop spans 16 amino acids. The CDR3 spells CASSVVPGSGVDTQYF. CDR3 coding DNA: TGTGCCAGCAGCGTAGTACCCGGGAGCGGGGTAGATACGCAGTATTTT.

To note about this clone: An end of the junction differs from the germline gene, which may be a read error. This chain joins TRBV20-1 and TRBJ1-2, with TRBD1 as a possible D gene (6 bases). The CDR3 sequence is 14 residues long. Germline V gene lookup returns CDR1 DFQATT and CDR2 SNEGSKA (reference sequence). CDR3 residues: CSARGGVRNYCYTF. The CDR3, as DNA: TGCAGTGCCCGAGGGGGAGTTAGGAACTATTGCTACACCTTC.

This clone is judged medium-sized. The chain combines TRBV12-5 with TRBJ1-2, with 8 nucleotides matching TRBD1. This CDR3 is built from 14 residues. The V gene's germline CDR1 is LGHNT and CDR2 FRNRAP. J lost 7 bases, V lost 4 bases, and 8 bases had no gene match. CDR3 in amino acids: CASGYQGARGGYTF. The CDR3 region has the DNA TGTGCTAGTGGTTACCAGGGGGCAAGAGGTGGCTACACCTTC. Variable domain in full (rest from reference TRBV12-5 and TRBJ1-2): DARVTQTPRHKVTEMGQEVTMRCQPILGHNTVFWYRQTMMQGLELLAYFRNRAPLDDSGMPKDRFSAEMPDATLATLKIQPSEPRDSAVYFCASGYQGARGGYTFGSGTRLTVV.

This clone was recorded at least ten times. The same CDR3 also results from other DNA sequences found in this sample. The chain combines TRBV6-1 with TRBJ2-1; 9 bases match TRBD2. The CDR3 totals 13 residues. After removal of 7 bases from V and 3 bases from J, the junction contained 1 base not matched to a gene. Germline assignment: CDR1 MNHNS and CDR2 SASEGT. The chain's CDR3 is CASTSGIYNEQFF. Here the CDR3 DNA reads TGTGCCAGCACTAGCGGGATCTACAATGAGCAGTTCTTC.

This clone was seen only a few times. V usage is TRBV6-1 and J usage is TRBJ1-2; a weak D match, TRBD1 (5 bases). Germline V lookup: CDR1 MNHNS, CDR2 SASEGT. The CDR3 totals 13 residues. Trimming cost V 5 bases and J 4 bases, with 11 bases left between them. The CDR3 DNA sequence: TGTGCCAGCAGTCGTACAGGTTCCTATGGCTACACCTTC. Protein: CASSRTGSYGYTF.

V is TRBV6-1 and J is TRBJ2-7; 7 bases fit TRBD2. Germline assignment: CDR1 MNHNS and CDR2 SASEGT. V was pared by 5 bases and J by 0 bases, with 4 bases of the junction left unmatched. The CDR3 has 14 residues. In DNA form, the CDR3 reads TGTGCCAGCAGTCCCGGGGAGGGCTCCTACGAGCAGTACTTC. It encodes CASSPGEGSYEQYF.

This clone showed up many times. This sequence joins TRBV10-1 and TRBJ2-1; D might be TRBD2 (5 bases). The CDR3 totals 15 residues. Germline-derived CDR1 and CDR2 are WNHNN and SYGVQD (reference sequence). V was pared by 5 bases and J by 3 bases, with 14 bases between. CDR3 residues: CASSRETTGYNEQFF. CDR3 coding DNA: TGCGCCAGCAGTCGGGAAACAACTGGCTACAATGAGCAGTTCTTC.

Details on this clone: At one boundary the junction diverges from the germline segment, which might be a read error. The CDR3 bases are TGTGCCAGCAGTTTAGCTGCTAGTCCAAGAGAGACCCAGTGCTTC. It codes for CASSLAASPRETQCF. V and J are TRBV12-3 or TRBV12-4 and TRBJ2-5; D not certain. This CDR3 contains 15 residues.

Remarks on this clone: The identical CDR3 is also encoded by other nucleotide sequences in the sample. This chain joins TRBV4-2 and TRBJ1-1; 10 nucleotides line up with TRBD1. V trimming: 1 base; J trimming: 4 bases; junction bases outside the gene matches: 3. The CDR3 is 15 residues long. Germline loops: CDR1 LGHNA, CDR2 YNFKEQ. Here the CDR3 reads CASSQVRTGGTEAFF. The DNA for the CDR3 is TGTGCCAGCAGCCAAGTCCGGACAGGGGGCACTGAAGCTTTCTTT.

The rearrangement links TRBV19 to TRBJ1-6; D possibly corresponds to TRBD1 (5 bases). Germline CDR1 is LNHDA and CDR2 is SQIVND (reference sequence). This CDR3 has 14 amino acids. The V end lost 7 bases, the J end lost 8 bases, and 15 bases lay between the germline ends. CDR3 residues: CASTLGDGDSPLHF. The CDR3 bases are TGTGCCAGTACCCTGGGGGACGGCGATTCACCCCTCCACTTT.

This clone appeared many times. The gene calls are TRBV5-8 and TRBJ2-1; weak D call: TRBD1 (5 bases). Germline V gene data show CDR1 as SGHTS and CDR2 as YDEGEE. V was cut by 2 bases and J by 0 bases, with 9 bases left in between. The CDR3 is made up of 15 amino acids. The CDR3 sequence is CASSFPRDSYNEQFF. The CDR3 region has the DNA TGTGCCAGCAGCTTCCCCAGGGACTCCTACAATGAGCAGTTCTTC.

By sample fraction, this clone is medium-sized (0.01 to 0.1%). J is TRBJ1-1 and V is TRBV11-2, with D unresolved. CDR1 is SGHAT, CDR2 FQNNGV, per germline. The V and J ends lost 1 base and 1 base respectively, with 13 bases between them. The CDR3 runs to 16 residues. Written as DNA, the CDR3 is TGTGCCAGCAGCTTAGGGTCACGTTCGGGGAACACTGAAGCTTTCTTT. Translating gives CASSLGSRSGNTEAFF.

This clone was detected many times. CDR3 loop: CASSLGDQGRMNIQYF. DNA of the CDR3: TGTGCCAGCAGTTTAGGGGACCAGGGGAGGATGAACATTCAGTACTTC. The gene calls are TRBV28 and TRBJ2-4; either TRBD1 or TRBD2 may fit D (6 bases each). The CDR3 sequence is 16 residues long. In germline, CDR1 is MDHEN, CDR2 SYDVKM. The V gene lost 2 bases and the J gene lost 7 bases, with 18 bases spanning the gap.

V usage is TRBV11-2 and J usage is TRBJ2-7; TRBD2 might be the D (6 bases). Trimming left V 5 bases short and J 2 bases short, with 13 bases between. The germline gives CDR1 SGHAT, CDR2 FQNNGV. The CDR3 totals 14 residues. CDR3 amino acids: CASSPSGGPYEQYF. CDR3 DNA: TGTGCCAGCAGCCCATCTGGAGGGCCCTACGAGCAGTACTTC.

The V call is TRBV11-2, the J call TRBJ1-1, with D possibly being TRBD1 (6 bases). CDR3 size: 14 residues. V was pared by 5 bases and J by 7 bases, with 17 bases between. Germline loops: CDR1 SGHAT, CDR2 FQNNGV. The CDR3: CASSPQGTSGEAFF. CDR3 in DNA: TGTGCCAGCAGCCCACAGGGTACTTCGGGTGAAGCTTTCTTT.

Many counts were recorded for this clone. The rearrangement joins TRBV2 to TRBJ2-1, with 9 nucleotides matching TRBD2. V was clipped by 11 bases and J by 0 bases; unmatched bases: 14. This CDR3 is built from 17 residues. Germline CDR1 and CDR2: SNHLY and FYNNEI. For the CDR3, the DNA is TGTGCCGCCGGGAGTAGCGGGAGCGCTAGCTCCTACAATGAGCAGTTCTTC. Residues: CAAGSSGSASSYNEQFF. Filled out from reference TRBV2 and TRBJ2-1, the complete variable domain reads EPEVTQTPSHQVTQMGQEVILRCVPISNHLYFYWYRQILGQKVEFLVSFYNNEISEKSEIFDDQFSVERPDGSNFTLKIRSTKLEDSAMYFCAAGSSGSASSYNEQFFGPGTRLTVL.

The sample holds many counts of this clone. The rearrangement uses TRBV6-2 or TRBV6-3 and TRBJ2-4; TRBD2 is a possible D gene (5 bases). The CDR3 contains 13 residues. Germline V CDR1 and CDR2: MNHEY, SVGEGT. V shed 8 bases and J shed 5 bases, with 13 bases lying between them. The CDR3 bases are TGTGCCAGCCTCGGGGTACCCGAAAACATTCAGTACTTC. Translating gives CASLGVPENIQYF.